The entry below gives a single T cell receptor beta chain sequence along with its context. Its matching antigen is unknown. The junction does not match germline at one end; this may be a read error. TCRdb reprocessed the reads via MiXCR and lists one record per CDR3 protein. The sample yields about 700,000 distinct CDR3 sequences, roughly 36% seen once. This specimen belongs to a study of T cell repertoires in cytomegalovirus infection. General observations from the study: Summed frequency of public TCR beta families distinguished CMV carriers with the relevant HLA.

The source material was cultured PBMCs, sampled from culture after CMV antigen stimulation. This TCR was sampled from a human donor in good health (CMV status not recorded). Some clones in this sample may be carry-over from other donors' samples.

CDR3 nucleotides: TGTGCCAGCAGACCTACAGGGATCACTGAAACTTTCTTT. This translates into CASRPTGITETFF. This chain links TRBV6-2 or TRBV6-3 with TRBJ1-1; tentative D call: TRBD1 (6 bases). The germline CDR1 and CDR2 sequences are MNHEY and SVGEGT. CDR3 length: 13 amino acids.